Listed here is a single TCR beta chain. What it binds is unknown. The TCR library protocol attached unique molecular identifiers to the individual cDNA molecules. TCRdb itself ran the 5' RACE reads through MiXCR, one entry per CDR3 protein. The sample holds approximately 30,000 distinct CDR3 sequences, about 4.6% seen once. The sample originates from a study of early T cells in non-severe SARS-CoV-2 infection. Study as a whole: Sequencing of unsorted whole blood was done on bulk RNA, leaving chains unpaired.

Whole-study findings and limits: Anti-spike CD8 responses were favored in VDJdb matching, and private and CD4 specificities were missed.

The sequenced sample consisted of whole blood. This clonotype was obtained from an adult who was a healthcare worker with PCR-confirmed SARS-CoV-2 infection or an uninfected control (not recorded which).

The CDR3, as DNA: TGTGCCAGCAGTCCCAATGGGGGTACCACAGATACGCAGTATTTT. It is translated as CASSPNGGTTDTQYF. V usage is TRBV12-3 or TRBV12-4 and J usage is TRBJ2-3; either TRBD1 or TRBD2 may fit D (5 bases each). This CDR3 is built from 15 residues. The V end lost 5 bases, the J end lost 2 bases, and 14 bases lay between the germline ends.